This entry describes one T cell receptor beta chain. Antigen unknown. The data derive from a study of T cell clones after liver transplantation. The overall study: In this trial, immunosuppression withdrawal was attempted within 2 years of liver transplant. Post-transplant blood was tracked for graft-donor-reactive T cell clones identified in a pre-transplant mixed lymphocyte reaction.

Findings of the study overall: Conclusions were preliminary, with small, heterogeneous patient groups. Post-transplant, graft-donor-reactive CD4 TCRbeta sequences in blood dropped significantly in most of the 8 subjects.

V dropped 5 bases and J dropped 6 bases, with 14 bases sitting between them. The CDR3 is made up of 14 amino acids. The V gene's germline CDR1 is MDHEN and CDR2 SYDVKM. TCRdb's copy holds only in-frame clones and misses some; the assay was immunoSEQ multiplex PCR. Among about 120,000 clones, 90% were seen once, and the ten largest hold around 0.86%. The specimen comprised CD4+ T cells from blood, sampled 12 months after liver transplant. This sequence was found in a human patient who received a liver transplant. Some T cells here may be from the graft donor. The gene calls are TRBV28 and TRBJ1-5; tentatively, D is TRBD1 (6 bases). The CDR3 DNA reads TGTGCCAGCAGTGAGGGGGGGGTAGGTCAGCCCCAGCATTTT. Protein product: CASSEGGVGQPQHF.